These 24 T cell receptor beta chains were sequenced from one sample in a study of beta chain features in type 1 diabetes. The antigens for these receptors are not known. Findings and caveats of the study: Moderately but significantly shorter TCRB CDR3s were found in Type 1 diabetes patients in all four CD4+ subsets.

Expressed TCRB transcripts were sequenced after all isolated RNA was converted to cDNA. TCRdb keeps only in-frame clones here, not all; method: immunoSEQ multiplex PCR. The sample includes about 360,000 clones, around 12% of them seen just once. Sequenced: naive CD4+ T cells from blood. The receptors shown here come from a young woman with type 1 diabetes.

The chain employs TRBV7-9 and TRBJ2-5; D remains unclear. This CDR3 region has 15 residues. The germline V gene encodes CDR1 SEHNR and CDR2 FQNEAQ (reference sequence). The V and J ends lost 0 bases and 7 bases respectively, with 15 bases between them. CDR3 DNA: TGTGCCAGCAGCTTAGCACGCACCCGCTCAGGGACCCAGTACTTC. Translation: CASSLARTRSGTQYF.

The rearrangement uses TRBV5-1 and TRBJ2-7; D uncertain. The CDR3 is made up of 13 amino acids. Trimming shortened V by 0 bases and J by 6 bases, and 10 bases separated the two germline ends. Germline V CDR1 and CDR2: SGHRS, YFSETQ. CDR3 in DNA: TGCGCCAGCAGCTTGGCCCTGAGGAGCGAGCAGTACTTC. This gives the protein CASSLALRSEQYF.

This clone has just a few counts. The rearrangement joins TRBV28 to TRBJ1-4, with 8 bases lining up with TRBD1. The V gene's germline CDR1 is MDHEN and CDR2 SYDVKM. The CDR3 sequence is 14 residues long. J gave up 8 bases and V 6 bases, and 8 bases lay outside the gene matches. The DNA for the CDR3 is TGTGCCAGCAGCCGAGGACAGGGAAACGAAAAACTGTTTTTT. As protein: CASSRGQGNEKLFF.

This clone was detected only a few times. At one boundary the junction diverges from the germline segment, which might be a read error. This rearrangement joins TRBV29-1 to TRBJ2-3; 7 bases match TRBD1. CDR1 and CDR2 from the germline V gene are SQVTM and ANQGSEA. The CDR3 extends over 14 amino acids. The CDR3 nucleotides read TGCAGCGTCGAAGGGGACAGCCACACAGATACGCAGTATTTT. Translated, it gives CSVEGDSHTDTQYF.

The V call is TRBV4-3, the J call TRBJ2-3; the match to TRBD2 covers 10 bases. Germline CDR1 and CDR2: LGHNA and YSLEER. Trimming removed 0 bases from V and 1 base from J; junction bases left unmatched: 7. This CDR3 comprises 18 residues. CDR3 residues: CASSQDRGTSGGTDTQYF. The DNA of the CDR3 is TGCGCCAGCAGCCAAGATCGCGGTACTAGCGGGGGCACAGATACGCAGTATTTT.

This sequence joins TRBV9 and TRBJ1-2; TRBD1 is a possible D gene (6 bases). This CDR3 has 14 amino acids. The ends were cut back, 3 bases at V and 0 bases at J, with 9 bases in the middle. Germline CDR1 and CDR2: SGDLS and YYNGEE. This CDR3 is CASSGRGSNYGYTF. CDR3 coding DNA: TGTGCCAGCAGCGGCAGGGGTTCTAACTATGGCTACACCTTC.

This clone came up a few times. The chain uses TRBV25-1 and TRBJ2-7; TRBD1 matches 8 bases. V trimming: 9 bases; J trimming: 5 bases; junction bases outside the gene matches: 9. The CDR3 loop spans 13 amino acids. Looked up from germline, CDR1 is MGHDK and CDR2 is SYGVNS. The CDR3 region has the DNA TGTGCCAGGAGAGGACAGGGAGTACACGAGCAGTACTTC. The encoded protein is CARRGQGVHEQYF.

This clone was detected a few times. This chain joins TRBV4-1 and TRBJ1-5; D gene uncertain. The CDR3 covers 17 residues. Germline V gene lookup returns CDR1 MGHRA and CDR2 YSYEKL. Trimming cost V 2 bases and J 0 bases, with 14 bases left between them. CDR3 residues: CASSQLPGAYSNQPQHF. The CDR3 bases are TGCGCCAGCAGCCAACTACCGGGAGCTTATAGCAATCAGCCCCAGCATTTT.

The chain links TRBV5-1 to TRBJ1-6; D gene uncertain. The V end lost 1 base, the J end lost 8 bases, and 10 bases lay between the germline ends. The germline V gene encodes CDR1 SGHRS and CDR2 YFSETQ. The length of the CDR3 is 14 residues. The DNA for the CDR3 is TGCGCCAGCAGCTTGACCAGCGCGGATTCACCCCTCCACTTT. Its protein product is CASSLTSADSPLHF.

This clone was detected a few times. CDR3 residues: CSVVAPGTDTQYF. CDR3 nucleotides: TGCAGCGTTGTAGCACCCGGCACAGATACGCAGTATTTT. V usage is TRBV29-1 and J usage is TRBJ2-3; D call uncertain. V lost 4 bases and J 1 base, leaving 9 bases between the germline ends. The CDR3 has 13 residues. Germline V lookup: CDR1 SQVTM, CDR2 ANQGSEA.

This clone was counted between two and nine times. The genes are TRBV25-1 and TRBJ1-1, with TRBD1 matching over 7 bases. Trimming at V came to 7 bases and at J to 1 base, leaving 3 bases not matched to a gene. Germline V gene sequence: CDR1 MGHDK, CDR2 SYGVNS. The CDR3 consists of 13 residues. The DNA for the CDR3 is TGTGCCAGCAACCGACAGGGGAACACTGAAGCTTTCTTT. It codes for CASNRQGNTEAFF.

The chain carries TRBV6-6 and TRBJ2-4; TRBD2 might be the D (6 bases). The CDR3 extends over 12 amino acids. V was clipped by 10 bases and J by 8 bases, with 15 bases between them. CDR1 is MNHNY and CDR2 is SVGAGI in the germline V gene (reference sequence). The CDR3 bases are TGTGCCACCGGGGACTTCTGGTACATTCAGTACTTC. Its protein product is CATGDFWYIQYF.

J is TRBJ2-7 and V is TRBV7-2, with 11 bases aligning to TRBD2. The CDR3 contains 15 residues. The germline V gene has CDR1 SGHTA and CDR2 FQGNSA. The junction had 6 bases not matched to a gene; V was cut back by 2 bases and J by 6 bases. The CDR3 nucleotides are TGTGCCAGCAGCTTACGCCGGACTAGCGGGCTCGAGCAGTACTTC. It encodes CASSLRRTSGLEQYF.

In this sample, this clone turned up a few times. The chain recombines TRBV14 with TRBJ2-1, with 13 bases lining up with TRBD2. The CDR3 contains 17 residues. Germline loops: CDR1 SGHDN, CDR2 FVKESK. Germline trimming cut 3 bases from V and 2 bases from J; bases unmatched to any gene: 4. CDR3 amino acids: CASSHKLAGGPYNEQFF. CDR3 coding DNA: TGTGCCAGCAGCCACAAACTAGCGGGAGGGCCCTACAATGAGCAGTTCTTC. Combining the CDR3 with reference TRBV14 and TRBJ2-1 gives the whole variable domain EAGVTQFPSHSVIEKGQTVTLRCDPISGHDNLYWYRRVMGKEIKFLLHFVKESKQDESGMPNNRFLAERTGGTYSTLKVQPAELEDSGVYFCASSHKLAGGPYNEQFFGPGTRLTVL.

This rearrangement joins TRBV9 to TRBJ2-4; TRBD2 is a possible D gene (6 bases). Germline assignment: CDR1 SGDLS and CDR2 YYNGEE. The CDR3 loop spans 14 amino acids. V dropped 0 bases and J dropped 9 bases, with 13 bases sitting between them. The CDR3 coding sequence is TGTGCCAGCAGCGTAGGAGGAGGGGTTGGCATTCAGTACTTC. Protein sequence: CASSVGGGVGIQYF.

This clone was seen only a few times. This sequence joins TRBV7-3 and TRBJ2-6; D is unclear. The V gene's germline CDR1 is SGHTA and CDR2 FQGTGA. The CDR3 has 13 residues. V lost 8 bases, J lost 0 bases, and 5 bases lay in between. In DNA, the CDR3 is TGTGCCAGCCGCAGCTCTGGGGCCAACGTCCTGACTTTC. This codes for CASRSSGANVLTF.

The chain employs TRBV19 and TRBJ2-1; 9 positions agree with TRBD2. The CDR3 covers 16 residues. Germline lookup yields CDR1 LNHDA and CDR2 SQIVND (reference sequence). The V segment lost 7 bases and the J segment 0 bases; nucleotides outside the gene matches: 7. CDR3: CASTIAGANSYNEQFF. CDR3 coding DNA: TGTGCCAGTACCATAGCGGGAGCGAACTCCTACAATGAGCAGTTCTTC.

In this sample, this clone turned up a few times. The CDR3, as DNA: TGTGCCAGCAGCTTAGGGGGGGGGCTGGTCAATGAGCAGTTCTTC. Its translation: CASSLGGGLVNEQFF. The V gene is TRBV11-2, the J gene TRBJ2-1, with D maybe TRBD2 (7 bases). The V end lost 1 base, the J end lost 6 bases, and 13 bases lay between the germline ends. This CDR3 is 15 amino acids long. In germline, CDR1 is SGHAT, CDR2 FQNNGV. Full variable domain (remainder filled in from reference TRBV11-2 and TRBJ2-1): EAGVAQSPRYKIIEKRQSVAFWCNPISGHATLYWYQQILGQGPKLLIQFQNNGVVDDSQLPKDRFSAERLKGVDSTLKIQPAKLEDSAVYLCASSLGGGLVNEQFFGPGTRLTVL.

CDR3 DNA: TGTGCCAGCAGCGAGGGGGTCACCCCAGACGCTTTCTTT. The encoded protein is CASSEGVTPDAFF. This rearrangement joins TRBV11-1 to TRBJ1-1; possibly TRBD1 for D (6 bases). This CDR3 region has 13 residues. CDR1 and CDR2 from the germline V gene are SGHAT and FQDESV (reference sequence). With 5 bases removed from V and 11 bases from J, the gap between germline ends came to 18 bases.

A note on this clone: Within the sample, other DNA sequences also encode this same CDR3. This sequence joins TRBV5-1 and TRBJ1-2; D is perhaps TRBD1 (6 bases). This CDR3 has 14 amino acids. CDR1 and CDR2 (germline): SGHRS, YFSETQ. Trimming stripped 0 bases from V and 1 base from J, with 7 bases between. The CDR3 DNA reads TGCGCCAGCAGCTTGGTACAGGGTAACTATGGCTACACCTTC. Amino acid sequence: CASSLVQGNYGYTF.

This rearrangement joins TRBV4-1 to TRBJ2-3; maybe TRBD1 (5 bases). Germline assignment: CDR1 MGHRA and CDR2 YSYEKL. Trimming stripped 5 bases from V and 3 bases from J, with 9 bases between. The CDR3 has 13 residues. The CDR3 spells CASSKAGTDTQYF. Written as DNA, the CDR3 is TGCGCCAGCAGCAAGGCAGGGACAGATACGCAGTATTTT.

This clone was detected only a few times. J is TRBJ1-1 and V is TRBV7-2, with TRBD1 identical over 9 bases. V lost 1 base to trimming and J lost 0 bases; unmatched junction nucleotides: 6. This CDR3 comprises 17 residues. Germline CDR1 SGHTA, CDR2 FQGNSA. The CDR3 nucleotides are TGTGCCAGCAGCTTAGTGACAGGGGGGGAGATGAACACTGAAGCTTTCTTT. Residues: CASSLVTGGEMNTEAFF.

This clone was recorded only once. CDR3 sequence reads: CASTDSGRTHEQYF. The CDR3 region has the DNA TGTGCCAGCACGGATAGCGGGAGGACCCACGAGCAGTACTTC. The V and J genes are TRBV28 and TRBJ2-7, with 10 bases fitting TRBD2. The ends lost 7 bases at V and 5 bases at J; junction bases unmatched: 8. Per germline, CDR1 MDHEN and CDR2 SYDVKM. CDR3 length: 14 amino acids.

This clone has more than one count but fewer than ten. The J gene is TRBJ1-5, the V gene TRBV4-3; maybe TRBD1 (6 bases). This CDR3 region has 15 residues. Trimming removed 0 bases from V and 10 bases from J, with 16 bases in between. CDR1 and CDR2 from the germline V gene are LGHNA and YSLEER. DNA for the CDR3: TGCGCCAGCAGCCAAGATCTGACAGGCCTTAAACCCCAGCATTTT. It is translated as CASSQDLTGLKPQHF.